These T cell receptor beta chains were read from a single sample in a study of T cells in Graves' hyperthyroidism and ophthalmopathy. TCRdb processed the multiplex PCR reads anew with MiXCR; each CDR3 protein has one entry. The data hold approximately 260,000 distinct CDR3 sequences, with approximately 14% observed a single time. Sequencing was carried out using blood. The source of these receptors is a woman between 50 and 59 years old with Graves' hyperthyroidism that later progressed to Graves' ophthalmopathy. The CDR3 runs from the conserved cysteine through the conserved F or W. D genes are given only for firm matches. Some rows mark clone size as missing; the rest say once, few, many or name a class of expanded clone.

j_call v_call clone_size d_call cdr3_nt cdr3_aa
TRBJ2-1 TRBV4-1 many . TGCGCCAGCAGCCAAGATGGGCTAGCCCATGAGCAGTTCTTC CASSQDGLAHEQFF
TRBJ2-7 TRBV2 many . TGTGCCAGCAGTGAAAGACTCAGGGCCCTGGAGCAGTACTTC CASSERLRALEQYF
TRBJ2-7 TRBV2 many . TGTGCCAGCAGTGCACAGAGCTACGAGCAGTACTTC CASSAQSYEQYF
TRBJ2-1 TRBV27 many TRBD2 TGTGCCAGCGGCGGGAGGGGTGAGCAGTTCTTC CASGGRGEQFF
TRBJ1-5 TRBV10-3 many . TGTGCCATCAGTGGGGTCTCCGATCAGCCCCAGCATTTT CAISGVSDQPQHF
TRBJ2-1 TRBV29-1 . . TGCAGCGCCGAACATAACCTCAACGCAAACAATGAGCAGTTCTTC CSAEHNLNANNEQFF
TRBJ2-3 TRBV25-1 . . TGTGCCAGCAGTGAAGGAGAAGACACATCCACAGATACGCAGTATTTT CASSEGEDTSTDTQYF
TRBJ2-7 TRBV3-1 many TRBD1 TGTGCCAGCAGCCAAGTAGCCGTGACAGGGTCCTACGAGCAGTACTTC CASSQVAVTGSYEQYF
TRBJ2-1 TRBV29-1 many TRBD2 TGCAGCGGCGCCGGGACTAGCGGGAGTCAGTATGAGCAGTTCTTC CSGAGTSGSQYEQFF
TRBJ2-2 TRBV28 many . TGTGCCAGCAGTTTGGGGCTAGCCGACACCGGGGAGCTGTTTTTT CASSLGLADTGELFF
TRBJ2-3 TRBV11-2 many . TGTGCCAGCAGCTTAGTCGGGCGGGAACCCTCAGATACGCAGTATTTT CASSLVGREPSDTQYF
TRBJ2-3 TRBV28 many TRBD2 TGTGCCAGCAGGAGACTAGCGGGACACAAAGATACGCAGTATTTT CASRRLAGHKDTQYF
TRBJ1-2 TRBV11-2 many TRBD1 TGTGCCAGCAGACAACGGGACAGGAACTATGGCTACACCTTC CASRQRDRNYGYTF
TRBJ1-5 TRBV20-1 many . TGCAGTGCTGCTAGTTGGGAGGATCAGCCCCAGCATTTT CSAASWEDQPQHF
TRBJ2-7 TRBV5-1 many . TGCGCCAGCAGCTTGGCCGGGCAGTACTTC CASSLAGQYF
TRBJ2-7 TRBV10-3 many . TGTGCCATCAGTGAGGGCAGAACCTACGAGCAGTACTTC CAISEGRTYEQYF
TRBJ2-2 TRBV7-2 . TRBD2 TGTGCCAGCAGCTCGCCCCTGGGACTAGCGGATTACGGGGAGCTGTTTTTT CASSSPLGLADYGELFF
TRBJ1-1 TRBV12-3/TRBV12-4 many . TGTGCCAGCTCGATACAGTTAGAAGCTTTCTTT CASSIQLEAFF
TRBJ2-1 TRBV7-7 . TRBD2 TGTGCTAGCAGCTCTTTGGTAGCGGGGAACTCCAATGAGCAGTTCTTC CASSSLVAGNSNEQFF
TRBJ2-2 TRBV28 many . TGTGCCAGCAGTCCGCGCCTCAACACCGGGGAGCTGTTTTTT CASSPRLNTGELFF
TRBJ2-1 TRBV14 . . TGTGCCAGCAGCCAAGGTCTTCGAGGGGTAAACAATGAGCAGTTCTTC CASSQGLRGVNNEQFF
TRBJ2-7 TRBV2 many . TGTGCCAGCCGGCAGGCCGGGTCCTACGAGCAGTACTTC CASRQAGSYEQYF
TRBJ1-5 TRBV6-1 few . TGTGCCAGCAATGGAGGGTACGAATCAAATCAGCCCCAGCATTTT CASNGGYESNQPQHF
TRBJ2-5 TRBV4-2 . . TGTGCCAGCAGCCAAGATTTGCGGCCGAAAGAGACCCAGTACTTC CASSQDLRPKETQYF
TRBJ2-2 TRBV20-1 many TRBD2 TGCAGTGCTGGGATAGCGGGAATGAACACCGGGGAGCTGTTTTTT CSAGIAGMNTGELFF
TRBJ1-4 TRBV20-1 many TRBD1 TGCAGTGCTACCTACCGGGACAGGGGGCGGTATGAAAAACTGTTTTTT CSATYRDRGRYEKLFF
TRBJ2-2 TRBV7-6 few . TGTGCCAGCAGCTTAATCAGCGGGGAGCTGTTTTTT CASSLISGELFF
TRBJ2-5 TRBV30 many . TGTGCCTCCAGGGGGGCCTACAAGAAGACCCAGTACTTC CASRGAYKKTQYF
TRBJ2-7 TRBV18 many TRBD2 TGTGCCAGCTCAAGAACGGGAGGGAACTACGAGCAGTACTTC CASSRTGGNYEQYF
TRBJ2-7 TRBV27 many . TGTGCCAGCAGTTTGAAACTAGCTCCTTCCTACGAGCAGTACTTC CASSLKLAPSYEQYF
TRBJ2-1 TRBV20-1 many . TGCAGTGCTGATCGGGGGGCCAGTGAGCAGTTCTTC CSADRGASEQFF
TRBJ2-1 TRBV19 many TRBD2 TGTGCCAGTAGAAAGCTAGCGGCCTCCTACAATGAGCAGTTCTTC CASRKLAASYNEQFF
TRBJ2-7 TRBV29-1 many . TGCAGCGTTGGGGGCGGGACACTCACCTACGAGCAGTACTTC CSVGGGTLTYEQYF
TRBJ2-1 TRBV5-8 . TRBD2 TGTGCCAGCAGCATCAAAACGGTGCCAATAGCGGGACTCGGTGAGCAGTTCTTC CASSIKTVPIAGLGEQFF
TRBJ1-1 TRBV6-1 . . TGTGCCAGCGTCGGGGGGCCTGTCGGGGACACTGAAGCTTTCTTT CASVGGPVGDTEAFF
TRBJ1-1 TRBV5-1 many . TGCGCCAGCAGCTTGAACGGGGGGCAGGGGGCTTTCTTT CASSLNGGQGAFF
TRBJ2-1 TRBV27 many TRBD2 TGTGCCAGCAGTTCCGGGACTAGCTACAATGAGCAGTTCTTC CASSSGTSYNEQFF
TRBJ2-5 TRBV9 many . TGTGCCAGCAGCGTAGGTCCTGGAGTGCCGGAGACCCAGTACTTC CASSVGPGVPETQYF
TRBJ2-7 TRBV20-1 many . TGCAGTGCTAGAGATTCCTACGAGCAGTACTTC CSARDSYEQYF
TRBJ1-1 TRBV6-1 many . TGTGCCAGCACCGTGGGGGTGAACACTGAAGCTTTCTTT CASTVGVNTEAFF
TRBJ1-3 TRBV4-2 . . TGTGCCAGCAGCCAAGGGAGCTCTGGAAACACCATATATTTT CASSQGSSGNTIYF
TRBJ2-5 TRBV6-1 . TRBD2 TGTGCCAGCCGACGGGGCGGGGGGGGAGTAGAGACCCAGTACTTC CASRRGGGGVETQYF
TRBJ2-3 TRBV19 many . TGTGCCAGTAGTATGTCCCTCGGTGGTCTAATGGGAGATACGCAGTATTTT CASSMSLGGLMGDTQYF
TRBJ2-3 TRBV6-1 few . TGTGCCAGCAAGAAAGATAACACAGATACGCAGTATTTT CASKKDNTDTQYF
TRBJ2-3 TRBV20-1 many . TGCAGTGCTAGAGTTCCTAACACAGATACGCAGTATTTT CSARVPNTDTQYF
TRBJ2-7 TRBV20-1 many TRBD2 TGCAGTGCTAGTCGGGGACTAGCGGTTACCTACGAGCAGTACTTC CSASRGLAVTYEQYF
TRBJ1-1 TRBV19 . . TGTGCCAGTAGTAGTCCTTGGGGGATAAGGACCCCTGAAGCTTTCTTT CASSSPWGIRTPEAFF
TRBJ2-2 TRBV20-1 many . TGCAGTGCTAGAGATTTTTCTAGCGAAAACACCGGGGAGCTGTTTTTT CSARDFSSENTGELFF
TRBJ2-3 TRBV20-1 many TRBD2 TGCAGTGCTAAGCGGGAGAGCACAGATACGCAGTATTTT CSAKRESTDTQYF
TRBJ2-1 TRBV7-3 many . TGTGCCAGCAGCTTAACTCCCGGGCAAACCATTTACAATGAGCAGTTCTTC CASSLTPGQTIYNEQFF
TRBJ2-2 TRBV3-1 many TRBD2 TGTGCCAGCAGCCAAGATCGTGCTAGCGGGTATGTCACCGGGGAGCTGTTTTTT CASSQDRASGYVTGELFF
TRBJ2-5 TRBV28 many . TGTGCCAGCAGTTTACAAGCGTCCTCACTCAAAGAGACCCAGTACTTC CASSLQASSLKETQYF